Included here is one T cell receptor beta chain sequence, with context. Antigen specificity is unknown. The entry originates in a study of T cells in localized non-small cell lung cancer. Notes on the study in general: Clonality peaked in uninvolved adjacent lung rather than tumor. Analysis by sequencing included only one tumor region, so heterogeneity remains possible.

The repertoire was sequenced with immunoSEQ multiplex PCR; TCRdb's copy has only in-frame clones and lacks some. The repertoire includes approximately 140,000 clones, about 89% of them detected once, and around 1.7% sits in the top ten. The CDR3 has 18 residues. In germline, CDR1 is MDHEN, CDR2 SYDVKM. V lost 0 bases and J 2 bases, leaving 20 bases between the germline ends. The TCR sequence derives from a female donor of 60 years or more with stage I lung adenocarcinoma. The specimen was peripheral blood, collected before any cancer treatment. The chain employs TRBV28 and TRBJ2-7, with TRBD2 as a possible D gene (6 bases). The CDR3 bases are TGTGCCAGCAGTTTATGGAGTGAGCCGGGACTGATCACCTACGAGCAGTACTTC. Translation: CASSLWSEPGLITYEQYF. The full variable domain, in which reference TRBV28 and TRBJ2-7 provide the parts outside the CDR3, is DVKVTQSSRYLVKRTGEKVFLECVQDMDHENMFWYRQDPGLGLRLIYFSYDVKMKEKGDIPEGYSVSREKKERFSLILESASTNQTSMYLCASSLWSEPGLITYEQYFGPGTRLTVT.